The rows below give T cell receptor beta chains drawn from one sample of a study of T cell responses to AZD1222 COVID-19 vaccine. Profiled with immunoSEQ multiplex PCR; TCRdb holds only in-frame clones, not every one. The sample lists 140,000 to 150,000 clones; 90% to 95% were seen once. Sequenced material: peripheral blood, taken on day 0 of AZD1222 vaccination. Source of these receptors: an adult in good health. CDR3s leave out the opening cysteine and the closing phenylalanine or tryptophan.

CDR3aa: ASSEEVNSHNQPQH; j_gene: TRBJ1-5; len: 14; v_gene: TRBV2
CDR3aa: ASRLTGYYGYT; j_gene: TRBJ1-2; len: 11; v_gene: TRBV28
CDR3aa: ATSQGLADTQY; j_gene: TRBJ2-3; len: 11; v_gene: TRBV15
CDR3aa: ASSYSPNPPGEQY; j_gene: TRBJ2-7; len: 13; v_gene: TRBV6-6
CDR3aa: ASSGGTGKLSGNTIY; j_gene: TRBJ1-3; len: 15; v_gene: TRBV3-1/TRBV3-2
CDR3aa: ASSYPGTVDLNTEAF; j_gene: TRBJ1-1; len: 15; v_gene: TRBV6-2/TRBV6-3
CDR3aa: ASSLAPGARNTEAF; j_gene: TRBJ1-1; len: 14; v_gene: TRBV7-9
CDR3aa: SAREHYGYT; j_gene: TRBJ1-2; len: 9; v_gene: TRBV20-1
CDR3aa: ASTRTGSTNEKLF; j_gene: TRBJ1-4; len: 13; v_gene: TRBV6-5
CDR3aa: ASSQDLLGYEQY; j_gene: TRBJ2-7; len: 12; v_gene: TRBV14
CDR3aa: ASSFPGQIEYGYT; j_gene: TRBJ1-2; len: 13; v_gene: TRBV6-2/TRBV6-3
CDR3aa: ASSLRKSRGDGYT; j_gene: TRBJ1-2; len: 13; v_gene: TRBV5-6
CDR3aa: ASSPEGNRGYT; j_gene: TRBJ1-2; len: 11; v_gene: TRBV5-5
CDR3aa: ASSQVGSSYNSPLH; j_gene: TRBJ1-6; len: 14; v_gene: TRBV4-1
CDR3aa: ASSLIRSIYGYT; j_gene: TRBJ1-2; len: 12; v_gene: TRBV7-9
CDR3aa: ASSQVPGEYNEQF; j_gene: TRBJ2-1; len: 13; v_gene: TRBV4-1
CDR3aa: ASSYRVEEKLF; j_gene: TRBJ1-4; len: 11; v_gene: TRBV6-5
CDR3aa: ASSDRGGNTIY; j_gene: TRBJ1-3; len: 11; v_gene: TRBV2
CDR3aa: ASSFLRSYEQY; j_gene: TRBJ2-7; len: 11; v_gene: TRBV12-3/TRBV12-4
CDR3aa: ASSYSRFSGNTIY; j_gene: TRBJ1-3; len: 13; v_gene: TRBV6-5
CDR3aa: ASSFSGGASYEQF; j_gene: TRBJ2-1; len: 13; v_gene: TRBV7-9
CDR3aa: ASLGQLSLYEQY; j_gene: TRBJ2-7; len: 12; v_gene: TRBV10-1
CDR3aa: AISETNSGANVLT; j_gene: TRBJ2-6; len: 13; v_gene: TRBV10-3
CDR3aa: ASSPMGRGDDGYT; j_gene: TRBJ1-2; len: 13; v_gene: TRBV27
CDR3aa: ASSPLTSGSNEQF; j_gene: TRBJ2-1; len: 13; v_gene: TRBV18
CDR3aa: ASSAGTAKETQY; j_gene: TRBJ2-5; len: 12; v_gene: TRBV7-9
CDR3aa: ASMDSPTGANVLT; j_gene: TRBJ2-6; len: 13; v_gene: TRBV10-2
CDR3aa: AIQSFRDRLDSFNQPQH; j_gene: TRBJ1-5; len: 17; v_gene: TRBV28
CDR3aa: ASSSKAGTTDTQY; j_gene: TRBJ2-3; len: 13; v_gene: TRBV13
CDR3aa: ASSWGQGGTNEKLF; j_gene: TRBJ1-4; len: 14; v_gene: TRBV5-1
CDR3aa: ASSRGGGSGLHEQF; j_gene: TRBJ2-1; len: 14; v_gene: TRBV7-7
CDR3aa: ASTRTTYGYT; j_gene: TRBJ1-2; len: 10; v_gene: TRBV2
CDR3aa: ASSPEGGNEKLF; j_gene: TRBJ1-4; len: 12; v_gene: TRBV7-9
CDR3aa: ASSGQTSGTAYEQY; j_gene: TRBJ2-7; len: 14; v_gene: TRBV5-1
CDR3aa: ASSLGAVGAVNTEAF; j_gene: TRBJ1-1; len: 15; v_gene: TRBV7-2
CDR3aa: ATSRSSGALGEQF; j_gene: TRBJ2-1; len: 13; v_gene: TRBV15
CDR3aa: ASRWTGSGGETQY; j_gene: TRBJ2-5; len: 13; v_gene: TRBV13
CDR3aa: ASSPRAGDSTDTQY; j_gene: TRBJ2-3; len: 14; v_gene: TRBV18
CDR3aa: ASGLNSGADTQY; j_gene: TRBJ2-3; len: 12; v_gene: TRBV12-5
CDR3aa: ASSYSVTGNTIY; j_gene: TRBJ1-3; len: 12; v_gene: TRBV2
CDR3aa: ASTAPANYGYT; j_gene: TRBJ1-2; len: 11; v_gene: TRBV7-2
CDR3aa: ASSQYTGELF; j_gene: TRBJ2-2; len: 10; v_gene: TRBV12-3/TRBV12-4
CDR3aa: ASSVGDRTYEQY; j_gene: TRBJ2-7; len: 12; v_gene: TRBV9
CDR3aa: ASSFSNEKLF; j_gene: TRBJ1-4; len: 10; v_gene: TRBV18
CDR3aa: ASRPTGATGELF; j_gene: TRBJ2-2; len: 12; v_gene: TRBV11-2
CDR3aa: ASSLNRLTGELF; j_gene: TRBJ2-2; len: 12; v_gene: TRBV7-9
CDR3aa: ASSSQLNYGYT; j_gene: TRBJ1-2; len: 11; v_gene: TRBV28
CDR3aa: ASSLPLVGNTEAF; j_gene: TRBJ1-1; len: 13; v_gene: TRBV7-2
CDR3aa: ASSSQTGENEKLF; j_gene: TRBJ1-4; len: 13; v_gene: TRBV27
CDR3aa: SASKDGTYEQY; j_gene: TRBJ2-7; len: 11; v_gene: TRBV20-1
CDR3aa: ASSFGTGLETQY; j_gene: TRBJ2-5; len: 12; v_gene: TRBV5-4
CDR3aa: ATNQDSSIYYGYT; j_gene: TRBJ1-2; len: 13; v_gene: TRBV2
CDR3aa: ASGRPYAF; j_gene: TRBJ1-1; len: 8; v_gene: TRBV19
CDR3aa: ASSEGGQGGTEAF; j_gene: TRBJ1-1; len: 13; v_gene: TRBV2
CDR3aa: ASSWDGSRYEQY; j_gene: TRBJ2-7; len: 12; v_gene: TRBV6-2/TRBV6-3
CDR3aa: ASSEQGVTEAF; j_gene: TRBJ1-1; len: 11; v_gene: TRBV2
CDR3aa: ASRMSDGRNTEAF; j_gene: TRBJ1-1; len: 13; v_gene: TRBV2
CDR3aa: ASNLGSTEETQY; j_gene: TRBJ2-5; len: 12; v_gene: TRBV7-8
CDR3aa: ASTRLSGNTIY; j_gene: TRBJ1-3; len: 11; v_gene: TRBV28
CDR3aa: ASSDGTGGPYVQY; j_gene: TRBJ2-7; len: 13; v_gene: TRBV6-1